The 25 T cell receptor beta chains given below trace back to one sample, sequenced in a study of blood T cell repertoires in COVID-19. Using immunoSEQ multiplex PCR, the repertoire was profiled, and TCRdb retains in-frame clones only, with some absent. The sample carries roughly 190,000 clones, 80% to 95% recorded once. Material for sequencing was peripheral blood. The receptors were gathered from a man aged 45-65 years with acute or convalescent COVID-19.

This chain joins TRBV7-6 and TRBJ1-2, with D perhaps matching TRBD1 (5 bases). The CDR3 is 13 residues long. The V end was cut by 5 bases, the J end by 4 bases, with 11 bases between. CDR1 is SGHVS, CDR2 FNYEAQ, per germline. CDR3 amino acids: CASSPGLTYGYTF. In DNA, the CDR3 is TGTGCCAGCAGCCCGGGACTGACCTATGGCTACACCTTC.

The genes are TRBV5-6 and TRBJ2-7, with 14 bases matching TRBD2. The CDR3 covers 14 residues. CDR1 SGHDT and CDR2 YYEEEE come from the germline V gene. The CDR3 sequence is CASSFGTSGGHLPV. DNA for the CDR3: TGTGCCAGCAGCTTCGGGACTAGCGGGGGACACCTCCCGGTC.

The chain has TRBV4-1 and TRBJ2-1; the match to TRBD1 covers 9 bases. The junction had 13 bases not matched to a gene; V was cut back by 2 bases and J by 5 bases. The CDR3 runs 18 residues. Germline V gene lookup returns CDR1 MGHRA and CDR2 YSYEKL. The CDR3 loop reads CASSQRPGTGTNNNEQFF. CDR3 nucleotides: TGCGCCAGCAGCCAACGTCCCGGGACAGGGACAAACAACAATGAGCAGTTCTTC.

This chain joins TRBV4-1 and TRBJ2-3; D gene uncertain. V was cut by 0 bases and J by 4 bases, with 8 bases left in between. The CDR3 extends over 14 amino acids. Germline CDR1 and CDR2: MGHRA and YSYEKL. CDR3 in amino acids: CASSQEVAADTQYF. The CDR3 DNA reads as TGCGCCAGCAGCCAAGAAGTAGCCGCAGATACGCAGTATTTT.

The J gene is TRBJ2-2, the V gene TRBV5-1, with TRBD2 identical over 10 bases. The CDR3 totals 17 residues. V lost 0 bases, J lost 5 bases, and 7 bases stayed unmatched. Germline-derived CDR1 and CDR2 are SGHRS and YFSETQ. In nucleotides, the CDR3 is TGCGCCAGCAGCTTGGACCCTAGCGGGAGTTGGACCGGGGAGCTGTTTTTT. The encoded protein is CASSLDPSGSWTGELFF.

The chain joins TRBV28 to TRBJ2-2; weak D call: TRBD1 (6 bases). The ends were cut back, 5 bases at V and 4 bases at J, with 14 bases in the middle. From germline, CDR1 is MDHEN and CDR2 SYDVKM. CDR3 size: 15 residues. The CDR3 is CASSGRGTVTGELFF. The CDR3 DNA reads TGTGCCAGCAGTGGCAGGGGTACGGTCACCGGGGAGCTGTTTTTT.

The chain combines TRBV5-8 with TRBJ1-4, with 10 bases that match TRBD1. After removal of 1 base from V and 7 bases from J, the junction contained 4 bases not matched to a gene. Germline assignment: CDR1 SGHTS and CDR2 YDEGEE. The CDR3 is made up of 15 amino acids. The CDR3 sequence: CASSLFGTGVEKLFF. The CDR3 nucleotides are TGTGCCAGCAGCTTGTTCGGGACAGGGGTTGAAAAACTGTTTTTT.

This sequence joins TRBV5-8 and TRBJ2-2, with 9 bases identical to TRBD2. Per germline, CDR1 SGHTS and CDR2 YDEGEE. J lost 7 bases, V lost 2 bases, and 6 bases had no gene match. The CDR3 has 15 amino acids. The CDR3: CASSFGTSSFGELFF. The DNA of the CDR3 is TGTGCCAGCAGCTTCGGGACTAGCTCCTTCGGGGAGCTGTTTTTT.

This clone was seen just once. The J gene is TRBJ1-5, the V gene TRBV6-6, with D perhaps TRBD1 (5 bases). Germline-derived CDR1 and CDR2 are MNHNY and SVGAGI (reference sequence). The CDR3 consists of 15 residues. The V end lost 0 bases, the J end lost 5 bases, and 11 bases lay between the germline ends. CDR3: CASSYSGGTHQPQHF. DNA for the CDR3: TGTGCCAGCAGTTACTCGGGGGGTACTCATCAGCCCCAGCATTTT.

The chain uses TRBV29-1 and TRBJ1-3; D gene unclear. CDR1 is SQVTM and CDR2 is ANQGSEA in the germline V gene. Between the trimmed V and J ends, which lost 7 bases and 4 bases, there was a span of 17 bases. The CDR3 is 14 residues long. DNA of the CDR3: TGCAGCGCAGAAAGCGAGGGTTCAGGAAACACCATATATTTT. Protein product: CSAESEGSGNTIYF.

The chain couples TRBV19 to TRBJ1-6; 8 bases match TRBD1. The CDR3 extends over 18 amino acids. Germline V gene data show CDR1 as LNHDA and CDR2 as SQIVND (reference sequence). J gave up 8 bases and V 4 bases, and 16 bases lay outside the gene matches. The CDR3 loop is CASSTSPTGQATYSPLHF. In DNA, the CDR3 is TGTGCCAGTAGTACTTCACCCACGGGACAGGCGACGTATTCACCCCTCCACTTT.

This clone has only a few counts. J is TRBJ1-5 and V is TRBV7-8; 7 nucleotides match TRBD1. The CDR3 length is 16 residues. Germline V gene lookup returns CDR1 SGHVS and CDR2 FQNEAQ. The V and J ends lost 5 bases and 6 bases, in that order; junction bases with no gene match: 13. The CDR3 spells CASSGPRQGDSQPQHF. In nucleotides, the CDR3 is TGTGCCAGCAGCGGACCCCGGCAGGGGGATAGTCAGCCCCAGCATTTT.

This clone was seen just once. This chain uses TRBV7-3 with TRBJ1-2, with D tentatively TRBD1 (5 bases). Germline V lookup: CDR1 SGHTA, CDR2 FQGTGA. This CDR3 is 19 amino acids long. Trimming pared 0 bases from V and 3 bases from J, leaving 23 bases between. CDR3 sequence reads: CASSLTLRRGELLYYGYTF. CDR3 DNA sequence: TGTGCCAGCAGCTTAACGCTTAGAAGGGGTGAGCTTCTCTACTATGGCTACACCTTC.

The chain uses TRBV6-2 or TRBV6-3 and TRBJ2-7, with D possibly matching TRBD1 (6 bases). This CDR3 comprises 16 residues. Germline CDR1 and CDR2: MNHEY and SVGEGT. The germline V and J ends were trimmed by 6 bases and 2 bases, with 20 bases remaining between them. The CDR3 DNA is TGTGCCAGCAGCCGCGAGGGGGATTTTACTACCTACGAGCAGTACGTC. Its protein is CASSREGDFTTYEQYV.

The rearrangement joins TRBV19 to TRBJ2-4; 7 nucleotides line up with TRBD1. V lost 5 bases to trimming and J lost 3 bases; unmatched junction nucleotides: 4. Per germline, CDR1 LNHDA and CDR2 SQIVND (reference sequence). The CDR3 runs 14 residues. Written as DNA, the CDR3 is TGTGCCAGTAGTCCCGGGACAGTCAAAAACATTCAGTACTTC. This translates into CASSPGTVKNIQYF.

The V and J genes are TRBV7-9 and TRBJ2-3, with 9 nucleotides matching TRBD1. The CDR3 has 15 residues. After removal of 5 bases from V and 1 base from J, the junction contained 4 bases not matched to a gene. Per the germline V gene, CDR1 is SEHNR and CDR2 is FQNEAQ (reference sequence). CDR3 region: CASSERTGGTDTQYF. CDR3 coding DNA: TGTGCCAGCAGCGAGAGGACAGGGGGCACAGATACGCAGTATTTT.

In its sample, this clone was seen once. The gene calls are TRBV19 and TRBJ2-5; no clear D. Trimming removed 3 bases at V and 5 bases at J, with 10 bases between. The germline V gene has CDR1 LNHDA and CDR2 SQIVND (reference sequence). The CDR3 contains 13 residues. The CDR3 loop is CASSILPRETQYF. CDR3 sequence (DNA): TGTGCCAGTAGTATTCTCCCCCGGGAGACCCAGTACTTC.

The chain employs TRBV7-2 and TRBJ2-1, with D possibly being TRBD2 (5 bases). The CDR3 has 13 residues. Germline V gives CDR1 SGHTA, CDR2 FQGNSA. Deletions cut 4 bases from V and 6 bases from J, with 10 bases between. The CDR3 is CASSSGLINEQFF. CDR3 in DNA: TGTGCCAGCAGCTCTGGACTGATCAATGAGCAGTTCTTC. Together with reference TRBV7-2 and TRBJ2-1, the CDR3 gives the full variable domain: GAGVSQSPSNKVTEKGKDVELRCDPISGHTALYWYRQSLGQGLEFLIYFQGNSAPDKSGLPSDRFSAERTGGSVSTLTIQRTQQEDSAVYLCASSSGLINEQFFGPGTRLTVL.

The V call is TRBV5-5, the J call TRBJ1-3; D may be TRBD1 (5 bases). The CDR3 is 15 residues long. Germline CDR1 and CDR2: SGHKS and YYEKEE (reference sequence). V gave up 0 bases and J gave up 0 bases, with 7 bases separating them. The CDR3 reads CASSLVTASGNTIYF. The CDR3 DNA reads TGTGCCAGCAGCTTGGTGACAGCCTCTGGAAACACCATATATTTT.

The chain employs TRBV28 and TRBJ1-5, with 9 bases that match TRBD1. Germline values: CDR1 MDHEN, CDR2 SYDVKM. V was pared by 5 bases and J by 7 bases, with 9 bases of the junction left unmatched. This CDR3 contains 15 residues. As DNA, the CDR3 is TGTGCCAGCAGTCTCACAGGGGGCGCAGGCCAGCCCCAGCATTTT. Protein: CASSLTGGAGQPQHF.

The CDR3 sequence is CASSRDRSSNTEAFF. CDR3 bases: TGCGCCAGCAGCCGGGACAGAAGTTCGAACACTGAAGCTTTCTTT. The J gene is TRBJ1-1, the V gene TRBV10-1, with 7 bases fitting TRBD1. Germline assignment: CDR1 WNHNN and CDR2 SYGVQD (reference sequence). This CDR3 is 15 amino acids long. Germline trimming cut 6 bases from V and 1 base from J; bases unmatched to any gene: 8.

The chain carries TRBV6-1 and TRBJ1-5; D may be TRBD1 (5 bases). The CDR3 is 16 amino acids. In germline, CDR1 is MNHNS, CDR2 SASEGT. Trimming pared 0 bases from V and 2 bases from J, leaving 11 bases between. This CDR3 reads CASSEASHRRNQPQHF. The CDR3 DNA reads TGTGCCAGCAGTGAAGCGAGTCACAGGCGCAATCAGCCCCAGCATTTT.

This chain connects TRBV11-1 to TRBJ2-5; possibly TRBD1 for D (5 bases). Germline CDR1 and CDR2: SGHAT and FQDESV (reference sequence). CDR3 length: 13 amino acids. The V end was cut by 8 bases, the J end by 2 bases, with 12 bases between. CDR3 residues: CASLPQGQETQYF. In DNA, the CDR3 is TGTGCCAGCTTACCCCAGGGACAAGAGACCCAGTACTTC.

This chain links TRBV9 with TRBJ1-2; TRBD1 is a possible D gene (6 bases). This CDR3 has 18 amino acids. The germline gives CDR1 SGDLS, CDR2 YYNGEE. The V end was cut by 0 bases, the J end by 4 bases, with 22 bases between. The CDR3 loop is CASSVAGPLAGVGYGYTF. The CDR3 DNA follows: TGTGCCAGCAGCGTAGCGGGCCCTCTCGCAGGGGTTGGCTATGGCTACACCTTC.

Comment on this clone: Within the sample, other DNA sequences also encode this same CDR3. This chain connects TRBV7-2 to TRBJ1-5, with D perhaps matching TRBD1 (5 bases). The V end was cut by 3 bases, the J end by 2 bases, with 8 bases between. The CDR3 runs 14 residues. The germline gives CDR1 SGHTA, CDR2 FQGNSA. The CDR3 spells CASSLAGGNQPQHF. The CDR3 nucleotides read TGTGCCAGCAGCTTGGCGGGGGGCAATCAGCCCCAGCATTTT.